This TCR beta chain was sequenced during a study of T cell responses to AZD1222 COVID-19 vaccine (dated by TCRdb to about 2021). Regarding the complete study: TCR sequencing was performed for roughly 250 trial participants, of whom 207 were given two doses of AZD1222 and around 25 were given two doses of MenACWY control vaccine. Trial participants were enrolled into age subgroups of 18-55, 56-69 and 70-plus years, which contained approximately 150, 28 and 58 TCR-sequenced participants, respectively. The study at large found these results: Reportedly, close to half of the unique spike-specific TCRs recognized epitopes lying outside the regions that are mutated in the B.1.351 and B.1.1.7 variants. No day 14 peak-response samples were available, so repertoires were characterized only after the peak T cell response. Conclusions about previously exposed vaccinees were limited because only six AZD1222 recipients were SARS-CoV-2 seropositive at baseline. The 56-69-year group was small, and its depth increase did not reach significance, likely because of low power. The vaccine-associated CD4 TCRs covered the entire spike protein, and the dominant responses fell in regions 160-218 and 743-854. Participants were mostly white British and included more females than males, and it was suggested by the authors that clonal diversity may have been underestimated. A significant rise in spike-specific TCR breadth and depth was observed after two AZD1222 doses relative to day 0 and relative to MenACWY recipients.

The time point label, read with the paper, signifies: about 28 days (+/-7) after the second vaccine dose. AZD1222 recipients whose second dose came at about 4 weeks and those whose second dose came at about 12 weeks were combined into one group, since spike-specific TCR depth and breadth did not differ between the two schedules. Samples from vaccinated people were obtained from the UK trials COV001 and COV002, which included a single-blind randomized controlled phase 2/3 trial of AZD1222 (ChAdOx1 nCoV-19) in healthy adults. For TCRbeta chain sequencing, PBMC samples from trial participants were taken at day 0 and at day 28 after the second dose. In the germline V gene, CDR1 corresponds to SQVTM and CDR2 to ANQGSEA. Cut back by 6 bases and 5 bases, the V and J ends lie 11 bases apart. Its CDR3 holds 12 amino acids, cysteine through phenylalanine. The DNA shown is the 36-base CDR3, in frame from base 1.

The CDR3 regions of human TCRbeta chains were analyzed by immunosequencing. As for the authors' bioinformatics: TCRs in the repertoires were compared against a reference library of SARS-CoV-2-specific TCRs that had been generated with the MIRA antigen-specificity platform. Breadth was defined as the fraction of unique TCRs that were SARS-CoV-2-associated, and depth was defined as the fraction of total T cells that were SARS-CoV-2-associated. Using the MIRA data, every spike-specific TCR was mapped to the spike region that the TCR reacted to and assigned to either a CD4 or a CD8 class. Log10-transformed breadth and depth values were compared by one-way ANOVA with Sidak's multiple comparisons tests. TCRdb provides this immuneACCESS table in a form limited to in-frame rearrangements. Some clones are lacking; in checked studies, under half of them reflect an unresolved V gene, and why the rest are absent is not known. V, J and clone size were drawn from that table, and D and trimming were deduced from the DNA. In this sample the table shows about 160,000 clones, roughly 90% of which occur a single time. 3% to 3.5% of the sample rests with the top ten.

About this clone itself: Its antigen target is currently unknown. The input lacks base qualities; no much larger clone sits a single base away.

The sequence joins TRBV29-1 to TRBJ2-1, and TRBD2 may be the D gene, going by 5 matching bases. The sequence came from an adult who received the AZD1222 COVID-19 vaccine. The sequencing used peripheral blood, collected 28 days after the second AZD1222 dose. CDR3 loop: CSVAGLNNEQFF. The nucleotide sequence is TGCAGCGTCGCCGGACTGAACAATGAGCAGTTCTTC.